This passage covers 23 T cell receptor beta chains from one sample sequenced in a study of cytomegalovirus exposure and HLA in healthy donors. The PCR employed 60 Vbeta primers together with 13 Jbeta primers. Profiling relied on immunoSEQ multiplex PCR, and the TCRdb table lists in-frame clones only, not all of them. The sample holds about 140,000 clones, over 80% seen once. Material for sequencing was PBMCs. These receptors were taken from a male donor in good health and CMV-seronegative.

The chain uses TRBV4-1 and TRBJ2-3; D is unclear. The CDR3 extends over 16 amino acids. Trimming stripped 1 base from V and 0 bases from J, with 11 bases between. Germline V CDR1 and CDR2: MGHRA, YSYEKL. In nucleotides, the CDR3 is TGCGCCAGCAGCCAAGTCGGTACCTCTAGCACAGATACGCAGTATTTT. This sequence encodes CASSQVGTSSTDTQYF.

The chain combines TRBV11-1 with TRBJ2-5; maybe TRBD2 (5 bases). From germline, CDR1 is SGHAT and CDR2 FQDESV (reference sequence). The V end was cut by 2 bases, the J end by 0 bases, with 7 bases between. The CDR3 contains 14 residues. The CDR3, as DNA: TGTGCCAGCAGCTTACGACTAAACCAAGAGACCCAGTACTTC. Its translation is CASSLRLNQETQYF.

This clone is a singleton in its sample. This chain uses TRBV10-3 with TRBJ2-1; 8 bases align to TRBD2. Trimming cost V 2 bases and J 5 bases; bases outside gene matches: 8. Germline V lookup: CDR1 ENHRY, CDR2 SYGVKD. The CDR3 runs to 16 residues. CDR3 protein: CAISEDDSGTNNEQFF. CDR3 nucleotide sequence: TGTGCCATCAGTGAGGATGATAGCGGGACGAACAATGAGCAGTTCTTC.

The chain combines TRBV5-4 with TRBJ2-3, with 10 bases identical to TRBD2. This CDR3 comprises 13 residues. Germline V gene sequence: CDR1 SGHNT, CDR2 YYREEE (reference sequence). Trimming removed 4 bases from V and 6 bases from J; junction bases left unmatched: 2. In nucleotides, the CDR3 is TGTGCCAGCAGCCCGGGACTAGCGGATACGCAGTATTTT. Translating gives CASSPGLADTQYF. Supplemented by reference TRBV5-4 and TRBJ2-3, the full variable domain reads ETGVTQSPTHLIKTRGQQVTLRCSSQSGHNTVSWYQQALGQGPQFIFQYYREEENGRGNFPPRFSGLQFPNYSSELNVNALELDDSALYLCASSPGLADTQYFGPGTRLTVL.

V gene TRBV21-1 combines with J gene TRBJ2-1; the listed D gene, TRBD2, was not tested against the DNA. TRBV21-1 is listed as a pseudogene. The CDR3 covers 15 residues. The CDR3 region has the DNA TGTGCCAGCAGCGCTAGACGAGCGCATCACAATGAGCAGTTCTTC. Its translation: CASSARRAHHNEQFF.

The rearrangement joins TRBV6-5 to TRBJ2-7; TRBD1 matches at 8 bases. CDR1 and CDR2 from the germline V gene are MNHEY and SVGAGI. The V and J ends lost 4 bases and 4 bases, in that order; junction bases with no gene match: 12. The CDR3 totals 16 residues. In nucleotides, the CDR3 is TGTGCCAGCAGTTCAGTCAGGGGGCTCTTTGATTACGAGCAGTACTTC. This sequence encodes CASSSVRGLFDYEQYF.

The chain has TRBV7-9 and TRBJ1-1; 7 nucleotides match TRBD1. The CDR3 runs to 19 residues. Germline CDR1 reads SEHNR; CDR2 reads FQNEAQ (reference sequence). With V trimmed by 3 bases and J by 0 bases, 16 bases remained unmatched. The CDR3 sequence: CASSFQSPRTGAMNTEAFF. The CDR3 nucleotides are TGTGCCAGCAGCTTTCAATCCCCCAGGACAGGAGCCATGAACACTGAAGCTTTCTTT. The full variable domain, in which reference TRBV7-9 and TRBJ1-1 provide the parts outside the CDR3, is DTGVSQNPRHKITKRGQNVTFRCDPISEHNRLYWYRQTLGQGPEFLTYFQNEAQLEKSRLLSDRFSAERPKGSFSTLEIQRTEQGDSAMYLCASSFQSPRTGAMNTEAFFGQGTRLTVV.

V is TRBV25-1 and J is TRBJ2-3, with D perhaps TRBD1 (7 bases). The V gene's germline CDR1 is MGHDK and CDR2 SYGVNS. CDR3 size: 16 residues. Trimming stripped 4 bases from V and 0 bases from J, with 14 bases between. The CDR3 bases are TGTGCCAGCAGTGCCGGTCAGGGGGGAAGCACAGATACGCAGTATTTT. This gives the protein CASSAGQGGSTDTQYF.

This clone was seen a handful of times. This chain uses TRBV7-6 with TRBJ1-1, with D unclear. The CDR3 spans 15 residues. Germline-derived CDR1 and CDR2 are SGHVS and FNYEAQ. Trimming stripped 5 bases from V and 4 bases from J, with 17 bases between. The CDR3: CASSPREGGSTEAFF. In DNA, the CDR3 is TGTGCCAGCAGCCCTCGAGAGGGTGGAAGCACTGAAGCTTTCTTT.

The chain is built from TRBV5-1 and TRBJ1-3, with unresolved D. This CDR3 comprises 13 residues. Trimming removed 6 bases from V and 3 bases from J, with 10 bases in between. Per germline, CDR1 SGHRS and CDR2 YFSETQ. This CDR3 is CASMEGGGNTIYF. In DNA form, the CDR3 reads TGCGCCAGCATGGAGGGTGGTGGAAACACCATATATTTT.

CDR3 bases: TGTGCCAGCAGCTTGGACAGGGCGAGGCAGCCCCAGCATTTT. Its translation is CASSLDRARQPQHF. V usage is TRBV7-2 and J usage is TRBJ1-5, with 8 nucleotides matching TRBD1. The junction had 5 bases not matched to a gene; V was cut back by 3 bases and J by 7 bases. The CDR3 totals 14 residues. Germline values: CDR1 SGHTA, CDR2 FQGNSA.

The chain combines TRBV6-5 with TRBJ2-7; unclear D gene. The CDR3 runs 14 residues. CDR1 is MNHEY and CDR2 is SVGAGI in the germline V gene. The V end lost 2 bases, the J end lost 2 bases, and 10 bases lay between the germline ends. The chain's CDR3 is CASSYLNLPYEQYF. The CDR3 nucleotides are TGTGCCAGCAGTTACCTAAACCTTCCCTACGAGCAGTACTTC.

This rearrangement joins TRBV6-1 to TRBJ2-5; TRBD1 is a possible D gene (6 bases). Deletions cut 4 bases from V and 5 bases from J, with 17 bases between. This CDR3 spans 15 amino acids. Germline CDR1 is MNHNS and CDR2 is SASEGT. CDR3 amino acids: CASSGLSSRGETQYF. The CDR3 DNA reads as TGTGCCAGCAGTGGTCTGTCCTCTAGGGGGGAGACCCAGTACTTC.

V usage is TRBV6-5 and J usage is TRBJ1-1; TRBD1 might be the D (6 bases). Germline V gene lookup returns CDR1 MNHEY and CDR2 SVGAGI. The V end was cut by 1 base, the J end by 1 base, with 10 bases between. The CDR3 is 15 amino acids. The CDR3 sequence is CASSYLTTGNTEAFF. CDR3 sequence (DNA): TGTGCCAGCAGTTACTTAACGACAGGGAACACTGAAGCTTTCTTT.

This clone was picked up a small number of times. The CDR3, as DNA: TGTGCCAGCAGTCTTACTAGCGGGAGGAAAAATGAGCAGTTCTTC. Translating gives CASSLTSGRKNEQFF. The chain joins TRBV25-1 to TRBJ2-1, with 12 nucleotides matching TRBD2. V was pared by 5 bases and J by 7 bases, with 6 bases of the junction left unmatched. In germline, CDR1 is MGHDK, CDR2 SYGVNS. This CDR3 comprises 15 residues.

This clone was detected only a few times. V usage is TRBV7-9 and J usage is TRBJ1-3, with D unclear. The CDR3 spans 15 residues. CDR1 and CDR2 from the germline V gene are SEHNR and FQNEAQ (reference sequence). V shed 2 bases and J shed 4 bases, with 12 bases lying between them. The CDR3 DNA follows: TGTGCCAGCAGCTTATCCACGGTCCTCGGAAACACCATATATTTT. This sequence encodes CASSLSTVLGNTIYF. The entire variable domain, with the rest obtained from reference TRBV7-9 and TRBJ1-3, is as follows: DTGVSQNPRHKITKRGQNVTFRCDPISEHNRLYWYRQTLGQGPEFLTYFQNEAQLEKSRLLSDRFSAERPKGSFSTLEIQRTEQGDSAMYLCASSLSTVLGNTIYFGEGSWLTVV.

This clone was picked up one time. The chain couples TRBV5-1 to TRBJ2-1; TRBD2 agrees at 12 bases. The CDR3 totals 16 residues. Germline V CDR1 and CDR2: SGHRS, YFSETQ. With V trimmed by 0 bases and J by 7 bases, 5 bases remained unmatched. The CDR3 protein is CASSLVTGLAGNEQFF. The CDR3 bases are TGCGCCAGCAGCTTGGTGACAGGACTAGCGGGAAATGAGCAGTTCTTC. Complete variable domain (other parts from reference TRBV5-1 and TRBJ2-1): KAGVTQTPRYLIKTRGQQVTLSCSPISGHRSVSWYQQTPGQGLQFLFEYFSETQRNKGNFPGRFSGRQFSNSRSEMNVSTLELGDSALYLCASSLVTGLAGNEQFFGPGTRLTVL.

In this sample, this clone turned up once. The junction differs from germline at one of its ends, possibly a read error. The rearrangement links TRBV7-7 to TRBJ2-1; D possibly corresponds to TRBD2 (5 bases). This CDR3 comprises 15 residues. Per the germline V gene, CDR1 is SSHAT and CDR2 is FNYEAQ (reference sequence). CDR3 nucleotide sequence: TGTGCTAGCAGCCCAACGGGCCTACGTGGAGGTGAGCAGTTCTTC. Its protein is CASSPTGLRGGEQFF.

This clone has just a few counts. CDR3 bases: TGTGCCAGCAGCCCACAGGGGGCTCTAACTGAAGCTTTCTTT. Protein product: CASSPQGALTEAFF. This chain links TRBV7-2 with TRBJ1-1, with 9 bases identical to TRBD1. Germline CDR1 reads SGHTA; CDR2 reads FQGNSA. The J segment lost 5 bases and the V segment lost 5 bases, leaving 6 bases of the junction unmatched. CDR3 size: 14 residues.

A note on this clone: The same CDR3 arises from other DNA sequences in this sample as well. The J gene is TRBJ2-7, the V gene TRBV5-6; D unresolved. From germline, CDR1 is SGHDT and CDR2 YYEEEE. V lost 1 base, J lost 2 bases, and 7 bases lay in between. The CDR3 extends over 13 amino acids. CDR3 DNA sequence: TGTGCCAGCAGCTTGTCAGTAACCTACGAGCAGTACTTC. Protein sequence: CASSLSVTYEQYF.

Only a few counts were recorded for this clone. The chain is built from TRBV5-1 and TRBJ1-2, with TRBD1 identical over 9 bases. Germline CDR1 is SGHRS and CDR2 is YFSETQ. Trimming at V came to 4 bases and at J to 6 bases, leaving 4 bases not matched to a gene. This CDR3 is 13 amino acids long. The CDR3 loop reads CASSPGDRDGYTF. CDR3 DNA sequence: TGCGCCAGCAGCCCCGGGGACAGGGATGGCTACACCTTC.

The chain combines TRBV5-6 with TRBJ2-1; D gene uncertain. Germline CDR1 and CDR2: SGHDT and YYEEEE. Trimming shortened V by 0 bases and J by 5 bases, and 9 bases separated the two germline ends. CDR3 length equals 14 residues. The CDR3, as DNA: TGTGCCAGCAGCTTGGGACTTTCGGACAATGAGCAGTTCTTC. This encodes CASSLGLSDNEQFF.

The genes are TRBV5-4 and TRBJ2-3, with 9 bases fitting TRBD2. This CDR3 comprises 15 residues. The germline CDR1 and CDR2 sequences are SGHNT and YYREEE (reference sequence). J lost 5 bases, V lost 3 bases, and 7 bases had no gene match. CDR3 in amino acids: CASSSGLAVLDTQYF. CDR3 nucleotide sequence: TGTGCCAGCAGCTCGGGACTAGCTGTACTAGATACGCAGTATTTT.